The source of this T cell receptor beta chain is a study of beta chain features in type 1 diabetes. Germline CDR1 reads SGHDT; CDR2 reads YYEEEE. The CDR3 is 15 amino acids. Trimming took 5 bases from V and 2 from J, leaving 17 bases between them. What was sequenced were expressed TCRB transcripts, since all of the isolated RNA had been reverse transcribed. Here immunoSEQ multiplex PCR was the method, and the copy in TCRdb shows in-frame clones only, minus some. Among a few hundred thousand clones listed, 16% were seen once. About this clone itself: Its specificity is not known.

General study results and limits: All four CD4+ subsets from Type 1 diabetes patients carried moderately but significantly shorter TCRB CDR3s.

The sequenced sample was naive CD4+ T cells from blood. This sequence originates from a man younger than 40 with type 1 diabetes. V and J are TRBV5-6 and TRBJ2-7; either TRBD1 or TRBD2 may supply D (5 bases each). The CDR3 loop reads CASRSITGGTYEQYF. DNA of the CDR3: TGTGCCAGCAGATCCATCACAGGAGGCACCTACGAGCAGTACTTC.